This TCR beta chain emerged from a study of regulatory T cells in long-lasting Graves disease. Overall study findings and caveats: It was peripheral blood alone, not thyroid tissue, that was studied.

The CDR3 runs to 13 residues. J was trimmed by 2 bases and V by 6 bases; bases with no gene match: 3. The time point denotes: newly diagnosed GD, antithyroid drugs for less than 3 months. PBMC RNA was the source of the TCR library. An endocrinology department in Xi'an, China, recruited the patients. CDR3 regions were amplified by Arm-PCR using iRepertoire HTBI primers to build TCR beta libraries. TCRdb analysed the multiplex PCR reads with MiXCR anew, one entry per CDR3 protein. Counted here are roughly 420,000 distinct CDR3 sequences, roughly a sixth occurring once; the ten biggest clones make up around a fifth. Concerning this clonotype: The antigen remains unidentified.

The sequence was obtained from a female donor with Graves disease. The chain employs TRBV12-3 or TRBV12-4 and TRBJ2-7; 8 nucleotides match TRBD1. Here the sequenced sample was peripheral blood mononuclear cells (PBMCs), taken at new diagnosis, from a patient treated with antithyroid drugs. CDR3: CASSDRGPYEQYF. CDR3 nucleotide sequence: TGTGCCAGCAGCGACAGGGGACCCTACGAGCAGTACTTC.